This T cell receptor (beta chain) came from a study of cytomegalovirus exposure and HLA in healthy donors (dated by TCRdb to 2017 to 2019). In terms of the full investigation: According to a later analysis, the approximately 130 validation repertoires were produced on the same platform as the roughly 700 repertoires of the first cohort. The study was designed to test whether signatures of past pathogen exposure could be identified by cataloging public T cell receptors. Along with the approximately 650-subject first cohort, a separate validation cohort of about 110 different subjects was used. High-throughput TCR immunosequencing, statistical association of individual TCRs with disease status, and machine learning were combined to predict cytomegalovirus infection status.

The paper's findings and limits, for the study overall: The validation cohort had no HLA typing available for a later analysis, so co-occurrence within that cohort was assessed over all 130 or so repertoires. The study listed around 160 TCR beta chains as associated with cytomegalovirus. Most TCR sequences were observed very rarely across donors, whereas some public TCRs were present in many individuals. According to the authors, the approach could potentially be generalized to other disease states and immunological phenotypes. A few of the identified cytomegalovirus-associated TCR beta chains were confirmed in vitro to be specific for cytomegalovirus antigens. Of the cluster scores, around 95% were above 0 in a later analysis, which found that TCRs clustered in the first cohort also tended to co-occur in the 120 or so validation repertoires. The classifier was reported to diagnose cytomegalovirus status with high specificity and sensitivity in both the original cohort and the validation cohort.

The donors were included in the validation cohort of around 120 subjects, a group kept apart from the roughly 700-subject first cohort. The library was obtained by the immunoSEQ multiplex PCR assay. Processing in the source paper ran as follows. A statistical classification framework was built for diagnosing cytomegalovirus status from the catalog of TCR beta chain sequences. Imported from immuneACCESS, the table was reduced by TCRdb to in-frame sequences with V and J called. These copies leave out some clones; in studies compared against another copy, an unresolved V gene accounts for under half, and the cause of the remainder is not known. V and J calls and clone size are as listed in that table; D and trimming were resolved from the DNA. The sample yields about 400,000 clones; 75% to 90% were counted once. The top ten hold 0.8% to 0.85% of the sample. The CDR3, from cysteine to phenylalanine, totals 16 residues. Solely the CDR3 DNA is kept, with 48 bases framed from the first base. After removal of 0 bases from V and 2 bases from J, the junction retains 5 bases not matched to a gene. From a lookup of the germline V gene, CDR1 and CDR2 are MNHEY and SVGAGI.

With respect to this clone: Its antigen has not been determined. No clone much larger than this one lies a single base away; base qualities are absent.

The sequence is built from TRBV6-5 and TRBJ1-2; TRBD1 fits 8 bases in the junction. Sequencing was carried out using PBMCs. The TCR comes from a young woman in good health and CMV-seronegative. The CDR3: CASSYSAGGRNYGYTF. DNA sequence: TGTGCCAGCAGTTACTCAGCAGGGGGCCGGAACTATGGCTACACCTTC.